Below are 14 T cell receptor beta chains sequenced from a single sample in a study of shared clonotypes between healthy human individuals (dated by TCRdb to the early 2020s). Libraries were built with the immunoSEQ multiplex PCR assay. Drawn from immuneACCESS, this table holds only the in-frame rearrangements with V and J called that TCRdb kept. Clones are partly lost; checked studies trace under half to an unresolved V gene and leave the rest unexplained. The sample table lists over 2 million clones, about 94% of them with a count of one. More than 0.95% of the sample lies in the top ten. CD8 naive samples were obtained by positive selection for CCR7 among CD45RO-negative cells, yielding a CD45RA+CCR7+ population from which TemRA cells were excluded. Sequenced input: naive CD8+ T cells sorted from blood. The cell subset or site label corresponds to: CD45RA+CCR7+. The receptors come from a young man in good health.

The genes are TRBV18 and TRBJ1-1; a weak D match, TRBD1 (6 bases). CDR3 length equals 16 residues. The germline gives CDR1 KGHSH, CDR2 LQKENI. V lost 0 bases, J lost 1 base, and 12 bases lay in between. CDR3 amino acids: CASSPPFGRGNTEAFF. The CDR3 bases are TGTGCCAGCTCACCACCCTTTGGCAGGGGGAACACTGAAGCTTTCTTT.

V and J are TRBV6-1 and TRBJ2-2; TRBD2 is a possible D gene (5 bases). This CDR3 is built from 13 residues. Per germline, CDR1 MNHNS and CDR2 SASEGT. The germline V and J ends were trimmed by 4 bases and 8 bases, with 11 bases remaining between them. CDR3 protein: CASSGNSGGELFF. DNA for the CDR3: TGTGCCAGCAGTGGAAACAGCGGAGGGGAGCTGTTTTTT.

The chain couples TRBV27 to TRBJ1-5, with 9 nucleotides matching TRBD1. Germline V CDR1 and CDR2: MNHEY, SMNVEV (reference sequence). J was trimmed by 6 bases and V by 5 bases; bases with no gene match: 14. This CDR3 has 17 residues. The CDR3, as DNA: TGTGCCAGCAGTCGCAGTGGGGTACAGGGGGCCAGTCAGCCCCAGCATTTT. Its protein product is CASSRSGVQGASQPQHF.

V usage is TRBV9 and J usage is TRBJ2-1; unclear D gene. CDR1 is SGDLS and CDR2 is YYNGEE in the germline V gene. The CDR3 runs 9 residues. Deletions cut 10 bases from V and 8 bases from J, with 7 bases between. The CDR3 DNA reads TGTGCCCCCCCTTATGAGCAGTTCTTC. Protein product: CAPPYEQFF.

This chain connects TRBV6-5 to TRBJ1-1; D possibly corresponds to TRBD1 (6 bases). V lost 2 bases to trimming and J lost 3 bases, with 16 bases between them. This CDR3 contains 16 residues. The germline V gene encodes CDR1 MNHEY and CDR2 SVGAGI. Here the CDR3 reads CASSYPGTLGYTEAFF. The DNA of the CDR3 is TGTGCCAGCAGTTACCCGGGGACACTGGGATACACTGAAGCTTTCTTT.

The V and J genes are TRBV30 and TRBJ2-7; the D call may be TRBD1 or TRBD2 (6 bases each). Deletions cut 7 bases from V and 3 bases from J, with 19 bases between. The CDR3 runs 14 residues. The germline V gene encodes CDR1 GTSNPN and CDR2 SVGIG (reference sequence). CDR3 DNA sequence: TGTGCCTTCCACCGGGGGCTGGAGAGCTACGAGCAGTACTTC. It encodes CAFHRGLESYEQYF. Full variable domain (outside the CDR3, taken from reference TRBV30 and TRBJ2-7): SQTIHQWPATLVQPVGSPLSLECTVEGTSNPNLYWYRQAAGRGLQLLFYSVGIGQISSEVPQNLSASRPQDRQFILSSKKLLLSDSGFYLCAFHRGLESYEQYFGPGTRLTVT.

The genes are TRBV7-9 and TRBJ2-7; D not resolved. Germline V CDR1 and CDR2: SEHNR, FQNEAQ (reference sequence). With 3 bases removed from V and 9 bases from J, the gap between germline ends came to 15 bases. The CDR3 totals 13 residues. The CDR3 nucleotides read TGTGCCAGCAGCTTTGATGAACTTTGGGGGCAGTACTTC. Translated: CASSFDELWGQYF.

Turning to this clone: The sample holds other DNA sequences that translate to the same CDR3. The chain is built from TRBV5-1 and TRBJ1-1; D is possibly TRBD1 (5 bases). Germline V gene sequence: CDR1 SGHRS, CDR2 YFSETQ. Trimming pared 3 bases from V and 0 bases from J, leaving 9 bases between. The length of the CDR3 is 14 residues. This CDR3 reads CASSSPGLNTEAFF. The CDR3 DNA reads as TGCGCCAGCAGCTCTCCGGGACTGAACACTGAAGCTTTCTTT. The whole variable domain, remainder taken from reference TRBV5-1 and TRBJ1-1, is KAGVTQTPRYLIKTRGQQVTLSCSPISGHRSVSWYQQTPGQGLQFLFEYFSETQRNKGNFPGRFSGRQFSNSRSEMNVSTLELGDSALYLCASSSPGLNTEAFFGQGTRLTVV.

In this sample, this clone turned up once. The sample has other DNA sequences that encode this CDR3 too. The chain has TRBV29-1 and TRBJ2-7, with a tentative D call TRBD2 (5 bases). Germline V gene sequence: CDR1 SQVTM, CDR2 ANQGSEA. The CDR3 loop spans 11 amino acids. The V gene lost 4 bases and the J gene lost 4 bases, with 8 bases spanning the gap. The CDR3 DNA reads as TGCAGCGTTGTTCGGGGTTACGAGCAGTACTTC. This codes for CSVVRGYEQYF.

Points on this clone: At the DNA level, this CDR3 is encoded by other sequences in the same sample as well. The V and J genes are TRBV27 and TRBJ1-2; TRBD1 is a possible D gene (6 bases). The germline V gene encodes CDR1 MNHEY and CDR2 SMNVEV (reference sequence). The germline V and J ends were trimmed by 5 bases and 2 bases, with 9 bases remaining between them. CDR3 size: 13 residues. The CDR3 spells CASSPQGNYGYTF. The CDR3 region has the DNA TGTGCCAGCAGTCCGCAGGGGAACTATGGCTACACCTTC.

In DNA, the CDR3 is TGCAGTGCGCCGACAGGGAGAGACTACACCTTC. This codes for CSAPTGRDYTF. V usage is TRBV20-1 and J usage is TRBJ1-2; 7 positions match TRBD1. CDR3 size: 11 residues. Losses at the gene ends were 6 bases for V and 10 bases for J; bases not matched to a gene: 8. The germline V gene has CDR1 DFQATT and CDR2 SNEGSKA (reference sequence).

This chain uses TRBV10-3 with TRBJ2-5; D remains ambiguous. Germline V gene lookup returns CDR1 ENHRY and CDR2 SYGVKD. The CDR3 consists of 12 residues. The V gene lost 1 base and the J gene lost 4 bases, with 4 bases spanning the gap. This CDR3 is CAISEFRETQYF. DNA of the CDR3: TGTGCCATCAGTGAGTTTCGAGAGACCCAGTACTTC.

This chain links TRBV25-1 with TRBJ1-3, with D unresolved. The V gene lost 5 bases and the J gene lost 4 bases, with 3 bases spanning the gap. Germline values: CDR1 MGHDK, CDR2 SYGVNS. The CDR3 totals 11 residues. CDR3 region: CASSIGNTIYF. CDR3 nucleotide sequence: TGTGCCAGCAGTATCGGAAACACCATATATTTT.

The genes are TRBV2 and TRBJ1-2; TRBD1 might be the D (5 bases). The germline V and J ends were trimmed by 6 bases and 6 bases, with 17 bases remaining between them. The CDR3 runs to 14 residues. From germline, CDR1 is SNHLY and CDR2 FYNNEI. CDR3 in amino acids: CASSLLTEKNGYTF. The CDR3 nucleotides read TGTGCCAGCAGCCTCTTGACAGAGAAAAATGGCTACACCTTC.